This is a list of T cell receptor beta chains from one sample in a study of identical twins. One entry per CDR3 protein results from TCRdb running MiXCR on the 5' RACE reads. The sample includes some 630,000 distinct CDR3 sequences, about 7.6% of them seen just once. The sample was also reused in another study, on yellow fever vaccine responses in identical twins.

The sequencing sample was made of PBMCs. These receptors were taken from a woman under 30 in good health. The conserved cysteine and the conserved F or W are not part of the CDR3 here.

j_call,v_call,cdr3_aa
TRBJ2-1,TRBV10-1,ASKGGSSYNEQF
TRBJ1-2,TRBV24-1,ATGGANYGYT
TRBJ1-1,TRBV5-1,ASSLRQGNTEAF
TRBJ2-1,TRBV11-2,ASSTYTSGGSPYHNEQF
TRBJ1-6,TRBV12-3/TRBV12-4,ASSLFGTDNSPLH
TRBJ2-1,TRBV2,ASRVAQGATLYNEQF
TRBJ2-4,TRBV20-1,SAERTALAKNIQY
TRBJ2-5,TRBV7-7,ASSRTPGREKETQY
TRBJ2-2,TRBV7-9,ASSSQGGGKDTGELF
TRBJ2-1,TRBV7-9,ASSLASIGQGLSEQF
TRBJ2-5,TRBV5-1,ASSSLAPQETQY
TRBJ1-2,TRBV5-6,ASSLAGEGYT
TRBJ1-5,TRBV20-1,SAAPHGDQPQH
TRBJ2-7,TRBV18,ASSPGGGSAYEQY
TRBJ2-1,TRBV9,ASSVGASGSSYNEQF
TRBJ1-4,TRBV5-1,ASSYGTGGEKLF
TRBJ2-7,TRBV24-1,ATGRMPLPYEQY
TRBJ2-1,TRBV5-1,ASSLAGDRGRRSSYNEQF
TRBJ1-5,TRBV6-6,ASSYGTATPQH
TRBJ1-6,TRBV15,ATSQNQGGSSPLH
TRBJ2-5,TRBV10-2,ASSGSGGGETQY
TRBJ1-4,TRBV25-1,ASGSRDRGRGIEKLF
TRBJ2-3,TRBV14,ASRGRGSTDTQY
TRBJ1-2,TRBV2,AALGGLYGYT
TRBJ1-1,TRBV6-5,ASSYSSVNTEAF
TRBJ2-1,TRBV28,ASSPSIDFYNEQF
TRBJ1-2,TRBV9,ASSVNAGSSGYT
TRBJ1-2,TRBV12-3/TRBV12-4,ASSFFPGHT
TRBJ2-7,TRBV3-1,ASSHGRSGTRGEQY
TRBJ1-2,TRBV6-1,ASISGTVPYGYT
TRBJ2-1,TRBV28,ASSSGQVYNEQF
TRBJ1-5,TRBV3-1,ASSQGTANQPQH
TRBJ2-2,TRBV11-1,ASSSWGRLDTGELF
TRBJ1-2,TRBV15,ATSRSGYGYT
TRBJ2-1,TRBV19,ASSNRLGYEQF
TRBJ2-7,TRBV20-1,SARDPAPSSYEQY
TRBJ2-7,TRBV7-2,ASSSLATTYEQY